One and the same sample provided the 4 T cell receptor beta chains below, sequenced in a study of T cells after somatic rescue of genetic block. Assay: immunoSEQ multiplex PCR; the TCRdb copy retains only in-frame clones and omits some. The data show tens of thousands of clones, with 90% to 96% seen just once and approximately 0.075% held by the top ten. The sequenced sample was peripheral blood mononuclear cells (PBMCs). Source of these receptors: a child younger than two.

The chain carries TRBV30 and TRBJ1-5, with TRBD1 matching 9 bases. This CDR3 contains 14 residues. J gave up 7 bases and V 4 bases, and 8 bases lay outside the gene matches. The germline CDR1 and CDR2 sequences are GTSNPN and SVGIG (reference sequence). CDR3 sequence (DNA): TGTGCCTGGACAGGACAGGGGCGCTACCAGCCCCAGCATTTT. It encodes CAWTGQGRYQPQHF.

The chain links TRBV7-8 to TRBJ1-2; a weak D match, TRBD1 (5 bases). Germline V gene lookup returns CDR1 SGHVS and CDR2 FQNEAQ. The CDR3 covers 13 residues. V was trimmed by 2 bases and J by 6 bases, leaving 10 bases between them. For the CDR3, the DNA is TGTGCCAGCAGCTTACGCAGGGTACATGGCTACACCTTC. This sequence encodes CASSLRRVHGYTF.

This sequence joins TRBV9 and TRBJ2-2, with a weak D call TRBD1 (6 bases). The CDR3 loop spans 13 amino acids. Per germline, CDR1 SGDLS and CDR2 YYNGEE. With 1 base removed from V and 5 bases from J, the gap between germline ends came to 6 bases. This CDR3 reads CASSVQGTGELFF. For the CDR3, the DNA is TGTGCCAGCAGCGTACAGGGGACCGGGGAGCTGTTTTTT. Filled out from reference TRBV9 and TRBJ2-2, the complete variable domain reads DSGVTQTPKHLITATGQRVTLRCSPRSGDLSVYWYQQSLDQGLQFLIQYYNGEERAKGNILERFSAQQFPDLHSELNLSSLELGDSALYFCASSVQGTGELFFGEGSRLTVL.

The V call is TRBV5-1, the J call TRBJ2-5; D ambiguous. The CDR3 sequence is 15 residues long. Between the trimmed V and J ends, which lost 0 bases and 0 bases, there was a span of 9 bases. The germline V gene has CDR1 SGHRS and CDR2 YFSETQ. CDR3 sequence reads: CASSLAVGYQETQYF. CDR3 sequence (DNA): TGCGCCAGCAGCTTGGCCGTTGGGTACCAAGAGACCCAGTACTTC.